What follows describes a single T cell receptor beta chain. Its cognate antigen is unknown. V dropped 5 bases and J dropped 4 bases, with 14 bases sitting between them. CDR3 length equals 14 residues. Germline-derived CDR1 and CDR2 are MNHNY and SVGAGI (reference sequence). Libraries were prepared by immunoSEQ multiplex PCR; TCRdb keeps only in-frame clonotypes and omits some of them. The sample yields 2.3 million or so clones, 80% to 95% seen once. These data are taken from a study of shared clonotypes between healthy human individuals. Findings and caveats of the study: Non-shared clonotypes showed lower generation probabilities than clonotypes common to all four donors.

The receptor's source is a man aged 18 to 29 in good health. Some clones in this sample may be carry-over from other donors' samples. This chain uses TRBV6-6 with TRBJ1-2, with a tentative D call TRBD1 (6 bases). Sequencing input: naive CD4+ T cells from PBMCs. The subset: CD45RA+ positively selected. The CDR3 loop reads CASSRGRGLYGYTF. The CDR3, as DNA: TGTGCCAGCAGTAGGGGACGGGGGCTCTATGGCTACACCTTC.